This T cell receptor beta chain was retrieved from a study of OX40 agonist ivuxolimab in advanced cancers. At the level of the study: Given to patients was ivuxolimab, an agonistic anti-OX40 (CD134) antibody. Each patient was given ivuxolimab into a vein every 2 weeks, at 0.01 to 10 mg/kg.

The germline V and J ends were trimmed by 5 bases and 9 bases, with 11 bases remaining between them. The germline gives CDR1 SGHVS, CDR2 FQNEAQ. The length of the CDR3 is 13 residues. Clones were read by immunoSEQ multiplex PCR, and TCRdb kept only the in-frame ones, dropping some. The sample consists of over 60,000 clones, about 91% of them appearing once. Prior autoimmune disease or systemic immunosuppression barred patients. The chain couples TRBV7-8 to TRBJ1-6; D not resolved. The TCR was taken from an adult with an advanced solid tumor such as melanoma, head and neck, liver or kidney cancer. The specimen was CD4+ or CD8+ T cells sorted from blood, collected in a trial of the OX40 agonist ivuxolimab. The CDR3 DNA follows: TGTGCCAGCAGCCCCTCTCAAAGTTCACCCCTCCACTTT. This gives the protein CASSPSQSSPLHF.